This T cell receptor beta chain comes out of a study of T cell responses to AZD1222 COVID-19 vaccine. Study-wide points: Recipients of two AZD1222 doses showed rising Spike-specific TCR breadth and depth. Reportedly, nearly half of unique spike TCRs recognized epitopes outside B.1.351/B.1.1.7 mutations.

Sequencing was performed with immunoSEQ multiplex PCR; in TCRdb, only in-frame clones are kept and a portion is missing. Of fewer than 85,000 clones listed, 92% are singletons. Remarks on this clone: Its specificity is unknown.

Germline V gene sequence: CDR1 SGHTA, CDR2 FQGNSA. J lost 4 bases, V lost 2 bases, and 3 bases had no gene match. The CDR3 contains 15 residues. The sequence was obtained from an adult in good health. The specimen comprised peripheral blood, sampled on day 0 of MenACWY control vaccination. The chain recombines TRBV7-2 with TRBJ2-1; 9 bases are shared with TRBD1. For the CDR3, the DNA is TGTGCCAGCAGCTTAAACAGGGGGCTATACAATGAGCAGTTCTTC. It codes for CASSLNRGLYNEQFF.